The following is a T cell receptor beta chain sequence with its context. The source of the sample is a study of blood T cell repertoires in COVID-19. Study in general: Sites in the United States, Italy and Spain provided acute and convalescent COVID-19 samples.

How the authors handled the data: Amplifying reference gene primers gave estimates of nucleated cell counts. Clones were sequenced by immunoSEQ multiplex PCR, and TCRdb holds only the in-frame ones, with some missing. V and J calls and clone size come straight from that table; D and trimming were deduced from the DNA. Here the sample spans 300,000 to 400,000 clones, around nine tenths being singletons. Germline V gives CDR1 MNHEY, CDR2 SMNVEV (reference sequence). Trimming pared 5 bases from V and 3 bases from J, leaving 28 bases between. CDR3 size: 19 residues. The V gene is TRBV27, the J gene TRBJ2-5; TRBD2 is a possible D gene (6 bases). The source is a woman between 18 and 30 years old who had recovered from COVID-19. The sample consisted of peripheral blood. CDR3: CASSPLGIAAGLFEETQYF. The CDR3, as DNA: TGTGCCAGCAGTCCCCTGGGAATAGCGGCCGGCCTATTTGAAGAGACCCAGTACTTC.